The 22 T cell receptor beta chains given below trace back to one sample, sequenced in a study of blood T cell repertoires in COVID-19. The repertoire was sequenced with immunoSEQ multiplex PCR; TCRdb's copy has only in-frame clones and lacks some. The sample contains about 58,000 clones, 70% to 90% of which appear only once. Sequencing was done on a sample of peripheral blood. All receptors derive from a man between 60 and 75 years old with acute or convalescent COVID-19.

V gene TRBV11-3 combines with J gene TRBJ2-1; the match to TRBD2 covers 8 bases. This CDR3 is 15 amino acids long. The V gene end was trimmed by 4 bases and the J gene end by 11 bases; junction bases not matched to a gene: 13. CDR1 is SGHNT, CDR2 YENEEA, per germline. The CDR3 region is CASSYTSGGPSKQFF. In DNA form, the CDR3 reads TGTGCCAGCAGCTATACTTCGGGAGGGCCATCCAAGCAGTTCTTC.

The J gene is TRBJ1-2, the V gene TRBV24-1; D is uncertain. In germline, CDR1 is KGHDR, CDR2 SFDVKD. The CDR3 is made up of 13 amino acids. Trimming took off 4 bases at V and 5 bases at J, with 10 bases between the two ends. CDR3 in amino acids: CATSERQTYGYTF. The CDR3, as DNA: TGTGCCACCAGTGAGCGTCAGACTTATGGCTACACCTTC.

The J gene is TRBJ1-4, the V gene TRBV7-9; 7 bases are a match to TRBD1. The length of the CDR3 is 14 residues. V lost 5 bases and J lost 4; bases outside the gene matches: 4. Germline values: CDR1 SEHNR, CDR2 FQNEAQ (reference sequence). Written as DNA, the CDR3 is TGTGCCAGCAGCCCCGACAGGGTTAATGAAAAACTGTTTTTT. Translated, it gives CASSPDRVNEKLFF. Drawing the rest from reference TRBV7-9 and TRBJ1-4, the complete variable domain is DTGVSQNPRHKITKRGQNVTFRCDPISEHNRLYWYRQTLGQGPEFLTYFQNEAQLEKSRLLSDRFSAERPKGSFSTLEIQRTEQGDSAMYLCASSPDRVNEKLFFGSGTQLSVL.

The chain combines TRBV21-1 with TRBJ1-2; the table assigns TRBD1, which was not confirmed against the DNA. TRBV21-1 is labeled a pseudogene. The CDR3 runs to 15 residues. In nucleotides, the CDR3 is TGTGCCAGCAGCAACCCGCCCCCAGCTAACTATGGCTACACCTTC. Amino acids: CASSNPPPANYGYTF.

The V call is TRBV18, the J call TRBJ2-7; TRBD1 matches 9 bases. Germline lookup yields CDR1 KGHSH and CDR2 LQKENI. The J segment lost 2 bases and the V segment lost 2 bases, leaving 4 bases of the junction unmatched. The CDR3 length is 15 residues. The DNA of the CDR3 is TGTGCCAGCTCACCAGCACAGGGGGCAACCTACGAGCAGTACTTC. Its protein product is CASSPAQGATYEQYF.

The chain joins TRBV7-2 to TRBJ2-3; 8 positions agree with TRBD2. The ends lost 5 bases at V and 5 bases at J; junction bases unmatched: 9. Germline CDR1 SGHTA, CDR2 FQGNSA. The CDR3 extends over 15 amino acids. CDR3 sequence (DNA): TGTGCCAGCAGCCCAGAAGCGGGAGAGAGAGATACGCAGTATTTT. As protein: CASSPEAGERDTQYF. Variable domain in full (rest from reference TRBV7-2 and TRBJ2-3): GAGVSQSPSNKVTEKGKDVELRCDPISGHTALYWYRQSLGQGLEFLIYFQGNSAPDKSGLPSDRFSAERTGGSVSTLTIQRTQQEDSAVYLCASSPEAGERDTQYFGPGTRLTVL.

The sample holds one count of this clone. The gene calls are TRBV7-3 and TRBJ2-5; TRBD1 matches at 7 bases. Per the germline V gene, CDR1 is SGHTA and CDR2 is FQGTGA. The CDR3 runs to 14 residues. V lost 5 bases, J lost 5 bases, and 8 bases stayed unmatched. The CDR3 protein is CASSPTGVRETQYF. Here the CDR3 DNA reads TGTGCCAGCAGCCCTACAGGGGTAAGGGAGACCCAGTACTTC.

This rearrangement joins TRBV19 to TRBJ2-2; possible D gene TRBD1, 5 bases. The germline V gene encodes CDR1 LNHDA and CDR2 SQIVND (reference sequence). Trimming took off 4 bases at V and 0 bases at J, with 12 bases between the two ends. The CDR3 contains 16 residues. The CDR3 region has the DNA TGTGCCAGTAGTACTGGTCTAGGGGCGAACACCGGGGAGCTGTTTTTT. This sequence encodes CASSTGLGANTGELFF.

This clone was seen only a few times. The chain uses TRBV5-1 and TRBJ2-5, with 8 bases lining up with TRBD1. With 4 bases clipped from V and 4 bases from J, the junction kept 3 bases outside the gene matches. The germline gives CDR1 SGHRS, CDR2 YFSETQ. This CDR3 has 13 residues. This chain's CDR3 is CASSETGVETQYF. Written as DNA, the CDR3 is TGCGCCAGCAGCGAGACAGGGGTAGAGACCCAGTACTTC.

The CDR3, as DNA: TGTGCCACCAGTGACCCAACTAGCTCCAGCGGCACAGATACGCAGTATTTT. Its translation is CATSDPTSSSGTDTQYF. The chain is built from TRBV24-1 and TRBJ2-3; D is perhaps TRBD2 (6 bases). The CDR3 length is 17 residues. V was cut by 4 bases and J by 1 base, with 17 bases left in between. Germline V gene data show CDR1 as KGHDR and CDR2 as SFDVKD.

The chain recombines TRBV7-2 with TRBJ2-7; D unresolved. V was pared by 1 base and J by 0 bases, with 16 bases between. This CDR3 has 17 amino acids. Germline lookup yields CDR1 SGHTA and CDR2 FQGNSA. The CDR3 nucleotides read TGTGCCAGCAGCTTAGACGCCTCGCGGAAGCCCTCCTACGAGCAGTACTTC. Residues: CASSLDASRKPSYEQYF.

This clone was recorded a few times. The chain is built from TRBV27 and TRBJ1-1; D perhaps matches TRBD1 (5 bases). The CDR3 spans 17 residues. Germline V gene data show CDR1 as MNHEY and CDR2 as SMNVEV (reference sequence). Between the trimmed V and J ends, which lost 7 bases and 0 bases, there was a span of 21 bases. CDR3 in amino acids: CASIGVGIAGMNTEAFF. CDR3 DNA sequence: TGTGCCAGCATAGGGGTCGGCATTGCCGGCATGAACACTGAAGCTTTCTTT.

The J gene is TRBJ1-2, the V gene TRBV18, with 7 bases matching TRBD1. Trimming at V came to 3 bases and at J to 5 bases, leaving 6 bases not matched to a gene. Germline V gene lookup returns CDR1 KGHSH and CDR2 LQKENI. This CDR3 comprises 14 residues. The CDR3 DNA is TGTGCCAGCTCACCGTCCCGGGACAGTTATGGCTACACCTTC. It yields the protein CASSPSRDSYGYTF.

This clone was counted a single time. Other DNA sequences from this sample encode an identical CDR3 as well. J is TRBJ1-4 and V is TRBV5-4; D might be TRBD1 (6 bases). Trimming left V 0 bases short and J 0 bases short, with 9 bases between. Germline CDR1 SGHNT, CDR2 YYREEE (reference sequence). The CDR3 extends over 16 amino acids. The CDR3 protein is CASSLDRATTNEKLFF. CDR3 nucleotides: TGTGCCAGCAGCTTGGACAGGGCCACAACTAATGAAAAACTGTTTTTT.

The V gene is TRBV9, the J gene TRBJ2-1; tentative D call: TRBD2 (6 bases). Germline V gives CDR1 SGDLS, CDR2 YYNGEE. The V gene lost 0 bases and the J gene lost 3 bases, with 13 bases spanning the gap. This CDR3 comprises 16 residues. The CDR3 DNA reads TGTGCCAGCAGCGTAGTGAGTAGCGGAGACTACAATGAGCAGTTCTTC. Its translation is CASSVVSSGDYNEQFF.

The chain employs TRBV28 and TRBJ2-1; TRBD1 is a possible D gene (6 bases). The CDR3 totals 13 residues. V was shortened by 4 bases and J by 8 bases, with 12 bases between the two germline ends. CDR1 is MDHEN, CDR2 SYDVKM, per germline. The CDR3 region has the DNA TGTGCCAGCAGTTCCTACAGGGACGATGAGCAGTTCTTC. Translating it yields CASSSYRDDEQFF.

This chain connects TRBV11-3 to TRBJ2-3, with 7 bases identical to TRBD2. Germline V gene lookup returns CDR1 SGHNT and CDR2 YENEEA. The CDR3 runs 15 residues. With V trimmed by 5 bases and J by 3 bases, 8 bases remained unmatched. The CDR3 region has the DNA TGTGCCAGCAGCCCTTATGGCGGGAGAACAGATACGCAGTATTTT. Its protein product is CASSPYGGRTDTQYF.

The rearrangement uses TRBV6-5 and TRBJ1-1; D is unclear. CDR3 size: 15 residues. CDR1 and CDR2 from the germline V gene are MNHEY and SVGAGI. V was pared by 1 base and J by 2 bases, with 11 bases between. The DNA for the CDR3 is TGTGCCAGCAGTTACTACCGGACTCCTAACACTGAAGCTTTCTTT. It yields the protein CASSYYRTPNTEAFF.

The V and J genes are TRBV19 and TRBJ1-5, with 9 bases fitting TRBD1. The trim removed 7 bases at V and 4 bases at J, leaving 14 bases unmatched. There are 17 residues in the CDR3. Germline V gene sequence: CDR1 LNHDA, CDR2 SQIVND (reference sequence). DNA for the CDR3: TGTGCCAGTACAGGACAACAGGGGGCAAAACCTAATCAGCCCCAGCATTTT. It is translated as CASTGQQGAKPNQPQHF.

This chain links TRBV4-1 with TRBJ2-5, with 9 bases aligning to TRBD1. This CDR3 is built from 15 residues. The J segment lost 4 bases and the V segment lost 3 bases, leaving 6 bases of the junction unmatched. The germline gives CDR1 MGHRA, CDR2 YSYEKL. The CDR3 is CASSQRGQGGETQYF. CDR3 coding DNA: TGCGCCAGCAGCCAGAGGGGACAGGGAGGAGAGACCCAGTACTTC.

The CDR3 here is CASSPSGTFGDTQYF. The CDR3, as DNA: TGTGCCAGTAGTCCCAGCGGGACCTTCGGAGATACGCAGTATTTT. The rearrangement links TRBV19 to TRBJ2-3, with 7 bases fitting TRBD2. Germline V gene data show CDR1 as LNHDA and CDR2 as SQIVND (reference sequence). V lost 5 bases, J lost 5 bases, and 10 bases stayed unmatched. The CDR3 loop spans 15 amino acids.

The chain recombines TRBV4-3 with TRBJ2-1; tentative D call: TRBD2 (6 bases). CDR3 length: 16 amino acids. Trimming took off 1 base at V and 4 bases at J, with 14 bases between the two ends. Germline V gives CDR1 LGHNA, CDR2 YSLEER. The CDR3 reads CASSQVAEDGYNEQFF. CDR3 nucleotide sequence: TGCGCCAGCAGCCAAGTAGCGGAAGATGGATACAATGAGCAGTTCTTC.